The clone carrying this T cell receptor beta chain has a single count. Its specificity is unknown. CDR1 is MNHEY, CDR2 SVGAGI, per germline. V shed 4 bases and J shed 2 bases, with 10 bases lying between them. CDR3 size: 14 residues. Produced via immunoSEQ multiplex PCR; TCRdb's table is partial and in-frame only. The profile covers 45,000 to 55,000 clones, with less than 95% appearing a single time and around 5.1% taken by the ten largest. The sample comes from a study of graft-versus-host responses after intestinal transplantation. For the study at large: Grafts that recipients had were multivisceral, liver-intestinal, or isolated intestinal transplants.

General study results and limits: GvH clones surfaced in recipient marrow, some emerging earlier in ileum or blood.

This receptor was taken from a human patient who received an intestinal transplant, so some T cells may come from the graft donor. The V call is TRBV6-5, the J call TRBJ2-3; D is perhaps TRBD1 (5 bases). The starting material was PBMCs, obtained 650 to 680 days after intestinal transplant. The CDR3 DNA reads as TGTGCCAGCAGTTCTCAGGGCTTCACAGATACGCAGTATTTT. This sequence encodes CASSSQGFTDTQYF.